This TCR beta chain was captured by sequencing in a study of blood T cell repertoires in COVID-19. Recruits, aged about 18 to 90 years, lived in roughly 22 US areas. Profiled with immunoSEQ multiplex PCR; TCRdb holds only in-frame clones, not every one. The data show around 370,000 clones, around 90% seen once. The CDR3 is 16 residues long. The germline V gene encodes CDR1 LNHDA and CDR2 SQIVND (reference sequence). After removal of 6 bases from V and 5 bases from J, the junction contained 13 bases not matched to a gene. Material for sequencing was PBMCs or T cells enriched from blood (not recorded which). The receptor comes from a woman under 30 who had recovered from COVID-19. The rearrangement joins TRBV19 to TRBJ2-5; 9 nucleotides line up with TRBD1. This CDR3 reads CASRKEGTGILETQYF. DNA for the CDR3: TGTGCCAGTAGAAAAGAAGGGACAGGGATTTTGGAGACCCAGTACTTC.